The 28 T cell receptor beta chains below were found in one sample sequenced in a study of human T cells and chemical hapten exposure. Each CDR3 protein gets one entry after TCRdb re-called the RACE reads with MiXCR. The sample carries about 84,000 distinct CDR3 sequences, 10% to 13% recorded once. This sample's time point: patch test 2, 6 weeks after DPC sensitization. Stated treatment: therapeutic diphenylcyclopropenone sensitization with weekly scalp DPC. The specimen was whole blood, collected in connection with sensitization to the hapten diphenylcyclopropenone (DPC). These receptors all come from a woman aged 25 to 45 with alopecia areata. Some clones in this sample may be carry-over from other donors' samples.

This clonotype appeared many times. The V gene is TRBV5-3, the J gene TRBJ2-1; 10 bases are a match to TRBD2. TRBV5-3 has ORF status, its function being uncertain. CDR3 length: 16 residues. Trimming at V came to 5 bases and at J to 8 bases, leaving 13 bases not matched to a gene. In DNA form, the CDR3 reads TGTGCCAGAAGATCTAGCGGGAGTTTCGGCTTCGATGAGCAGTTCTTC. Its translation: CARRSSGSFGFDEQFF.

This clonotype was observed at least ten times. V and J are TRBV10-3 and TRBJ2-7; the D gene is possibly TRBD1 (6 bases). The CDR3 covers 11 residues. CDR1 is ENHRY and CDR2 is SYGVKD in the germline V gene. DNA of the CDR3: TGTGATGGACAGAGCCGAGACGAGCAGTACTTC. As protein: CDGQSRDEQYF.

In this sample, this clonotype turned up many times. The genes are TRBV2 and TRBJ2-3, with D uncertain. This CDR3 contains 13 residues. V lost 8 bases, J lost 3 bases, and 12 bases lay in between. The germline gives CDR1 SNHLY, CDR2 FYNNEI. CDR3 residues: CASQAVTTDTQYF. For the CDR3, the DNA is TGTGCCAGCCAGGCTGTGACTACAGATACGCAGTATTTT.

This clonotype was counted at least ten times. The chain employs TRBV4-1 and TRBJ2-7, with TRBD1 as a possible D gene (6 bases). Germline V gene sequence: CDR1 MGHRA, CDR2 YSYEKL. The CDR3 extends over 15 amino acids. V shed 1 base and J shed 3 bases, with 13 bases lying between them. CDR3 nucleotide sequence: TGCGCCAGCAGCCAAGGAAGGACAGCCGACTACGAGCAGTACTTC. This codes for CASSQGRTADYEQYF.

This clonotype has a count of ten or more. This chain uses TRBV7-9 with TRBJ2-5; D is perhaps TRBD1 or TRBD2 (6 bases each). V was pared by 6 bases and J by 4 bases, with 12 bases between. This CDR3 spans 13 amino acids. The germline gives CDR1 SEHNR, CDR2 FQNEAQ (reference sequence). The CDR3 nucleotides read TGTGCCAGCAGACACGAGGGGGGAGAGACCCAGTACTTC. Amino acids: CASRHEGGETQYF.

Many counts were recorded for this clonotype. The chain joins TRBV6-2 or TRBV6-3 to TRBJ2-5, with a tentative D call TRBD2 (5 bases). Germline V gene lookup returns CDR1 MNHEY and CDR2 SVGEGT. The CDR3 sequence is 14 residues long. The germline V and J ends were trimmed by 4 bases and 5 bases, with 14 bases remaining between them. CDR3: CASSSTGKLETQYF. DNA for the CDR3: TGTGCCAGCAGTTCGACGGGGAAATTGGAGACCCAGTACTTC.

This clonotype occurred a few times. This sequence joins TRBV3-1 and TRBJ1-1; 9 bases match TRBD1. The germline gives CDR1 LGHDT, CDR2 YNNKEL (reference sequence). V was clipped by 7 bases and J by 5 bases; unmatched bases: 8. The CDR3 runs 14 residues. The CDR3 reads CASISGTGRTEAFF. The CDR3 nucleotides are TGTGCCAGCATCTCAGGGACAGGGAGAACTGAAGCTTTCTTT.

This clonotype came up many times. This chain joins TRBV30 and TRBJ1-1; 9 bases agree with TRBD1. Germline V lookup: CDR1 GTSNPN, CDR2 SVGIG (reference sequence). The CDR3 is 13 residues long. Trimming at V came to 5 bases and at J to 0 bases, leaving 1 base not matched to a gene. The CDR3: CAWDRGMNTEAFF. The CDR3 bases are TGTGCCTGGGACAGGGGGATGAACACTGAAGCTTTCTTT.

V gene TRBV7-7 combines with J gene TRBJ2-5, with TRBD1 matching 11 bases. V shed 5 bases, J shed 7 bases, and the junction held 12 bases outside the gene matches. From germline, CDR1 is SSHAT and CDR2 FNYEAQ (reference sequence). The CDR3 has 16 amino acids. This CDR3 is CASSPTVGQGAGTQYF. CDR3 coding DNA: TGTGCCAGCAGCCCTACAGTAGGACAGGGGGCTGGGACCCAGTACTTC.

The CDR3 spells CSVVRGSNTGELFF. The CDR3 nucleotides read TGCAGCGTTGTAAGGGGTTCGAACACCGGGGAGCTGTTTTTT. This chain links TRBV29-1 with TRBJ2-2; D is perhaps TRBD1 (5 bases). Germline loops: CDR1 SQVTM, CDR2 ANQGSEA. This CDR3 spans 14 amino acids. With 4 bases removed from V and 0 bases from J, the gap between germline ends came to 9 bases.

This clonotype came up many times. This rearrangement joins TRBV7-9 to TRBJ2-2; a possible D gene is TRBD1 (6 bases). Germline V gene sequence: CDR1 SEHNR, CDR2 FQNEAQ (reference sequence). This CDR3 region has 18 residues. Trimming removed 3 bases at V and 1 base at J, with 18 bases between. The CDR3 DNA reads TGTGCCAGCAGCTTGCCCAACAGGGTTTTTGGGAACACCGGGGAGCTGTTTTTT. This sequence encodes CASSLPNRVFGNTGELFF. Full variable domain (rest looked up from reference TRBV7-9 and TRBJ2-2): DTGVSQNPRHKITKRGQNVTFRCDPISEHNRLYWYRQTLGQGPEFLTYFQNEAQLEKSRLLSDRFSAERPKGSFSTLEIQRTEQGDSAMYLCASSLPNRVFGNTGELFFGEGSRLTVL.

Many counts were recorded for this clonotype. V and J are TRBV12-3 or TRBV12-4 and TRBJ2-2; TRBD2 matches 9 bases. The CDR3 consists of 14 residues. The V and J ends lost 6 bases and 4 bases, in that order; junction bases with no gene match: 3. Here the CDR3 reads CASRQAGGTGELFF. The CDR3 coding sequence is TGTGCCAGCAGGCAAGCGGGGGGCACCGGGGAGCTGTTTTTT.

This clonotype was found many times. The chain uses TRBV6-2 or TRBV6-3 and TRBJ2-7; no firm D call. V lost 6 bases and J lost 3, with 12 bases in between. The CDR3 is 13 residues long. In germline, CDR1 is MNHEY, CDR2 SVGEGT. The CDR3 spells CASREDGVYEQYF. The CDR3 coding sequence is TGTGCCAGCAGAGAGGACGGAGTCTACGAGCAGTACTTC.

This clonotype was seen only a few times. The rearrangement uses TRBV7-2 and TRBJ1-5; TRBD1 aligns across 7 bases. CDR3 length: 16 residues. Unmatched junction bases numbered 8, after V lost 0 bases and J lost 6 bases. Germline values: CDR1 SGHTA, CDR2 FQGNSA. DNA of the CDR3: TGTGCCAGCAGCTTAGCGAAAGTCACAGGGGCTCAGCCCCAGCATTTT. Its protein is CASSLAKVTGAQPQHF.

There are a few counts of this clonotype. This chain joins TRBV28 and TRBJ2-1; perhaps TRBD1 as D (5 bases). Trimming stripped 6 bases from V and 4 bases from J, with 7 bases between. Germline V gives CDR1 MDHEN, CDR2 SYDVKM. The CDR3 has 12 amino acids. CDR3: CASRTAYNEQFF. The CDR3, as DNA: TGTGCCAGCAGGACAGCTTACAATGAGCAGTTCTTC.

Remarks on this clonotype: A read error may account for a junction end that differs from germline. The rearrangement uses TRBV29-1 and TRBJ1-4; D not resolved. Germline CDR1 reads SQVTM; CDR2 reads ANQGSEA. This CDR3 is built from 12 residues. This CDR3 is CSVRGTSEKLFF. In DNA form, the CDR3 reads TGCAGCGTTCGGGGAACTAGTGAAAAACTGTTTTTT.

The chain has TRBV20-1 and TRBJ1-2; D is unresolved. This CDR3 spans 12 amino acids. CDR1 DFQATT and CDR2 SNEGSKA come from the germline V gene (reference sequence). Trimming stripped 7 bases from V and 2 bases from J, with 11 bases between. The CDR3 region has the DNA TGCAGTGTGGGGAGGGTAAACTATGGCTACACCTTC. Protein: CSVGRVNYGYTF.

The J gene is TRBJ1-3, the V gene TRBV18, with a tentative D call TRBD1 (6 bases). V gave up 3 bases and J gave up 0 bases, with 9 bases separating them. The CDR3 sequence is 15 residues long. Per the germline V gene, CDR1 is KGHSH and CDR2 is LQKENI. CDR3 coding DNA: TGTGCCAGCTCACCGGACAGCCTCTCTGGAAACACCATATATTTT. Its protein is CASSPDSLSGNTIYF.

This clonotype was counted ten times or more. The chain recombines TRBV29-1 with TRBJ1-1; 7 bases match TRBD1. The ends lost 7 bases at V and 2 bases at J; junction bases unmatched: 10. Looked up from germline, CDR1 is SQVTM and CDR2 is ANQGSEA. The CDR3 has 14 residues. DNA for the CDR3: TGCAGCGCAGGGACAGCAAATAGTAACACTGAAGCTTTCTTT. Protein product: CSAGTANSNTEAFF.

This clonotype was counted a few times. This chain uses TRBV5-1 with TRBJ1-6, with a possible D match to TRBD1 (5 bases). This CDR3 is built from 14 residues. V was shortened by 0 bases and J by 6 bases, with 7 bases between the two germline ends. Germline V gene lookup returns CDR1 SGHRS and CDR2 YFSETQ. DNA for the CDR3: TGCGCCAGCAGCTTGGGACAGCCTAATTCACCCCTCCACTTT. Amino acid sequence: CASSLGQPNSPLHF.

Only a few counts were recorded for this clonotype. This CDR3 is CATSRGGRYDEQYF. CDR3 sequence (DNA): TGTGCCACCAGCAGAGGTGGCCGGTATGACGAGCAGTACTTC. The chain couples TRBV15 to TRBJ2-7; no clear D gene. With 1 base removed from V and 5 bases from J, the gap between germline ends came to 12 bases. The germline gives CDR1 LNHNV, CDR2 YYDKDF (reference sequence). The CDR3 contains 14 residues. Full variable domain (outside the CDR3, taken from reference TRBV15 and TRBJ2-7): DAMVIQNPRYQVTQFGKPVTLSCSQTLNHNVMYWYQQKSSQAPKLLFHYYDKDFNNEADTPDNFQSRRPNTSFCFLDIRSPGLGDTAMYLCATSRGGRYDEQYFGPGTRLTVT.

This clonotype was seen repeatedly, ten times or more. The chain recombines TRBV12-3 or TRBV12-4 with TRBJ2-7; D may be TRBD1 (6 bases). The CDR3 length is 14 residues. Trimming removed 6 bases from V and 2 bases from J, with 14 bases in between. The CDR3 spells CASSATSGAYEQYF. The CDR3 DNA sequence: TGTGCCAGCAGCGCAACCTCAGGGGCCTACGAGCAGTACTTC.

This clonotype was seen a few times. This chain uses TRBV12-3 or TRBV12-4 with TRBJ2-6; D is tentatively TRBD1 or TRBD2 (5 bases each). The ends were cut back, 7 bases at V and 1 base at J, with 11 bases in the middle. This CDR3 is 15 amino acids long. The CDR3 DNA reads TGTGCCAGCACCCTGGGACCTTCTGGGGCCAACGTCCTGACTTTC. Translating it yields CASTLGPSGANVLTF.

This clonotype came up many times. This chain links TRBV29-1 with TRBJ1-1; possible D gene TRBD1, 5 bases. The CDR3 is made up of 11 amino acids. Germline V gene sequence: CDR1 SQVTM, CDR2 ANQGSEA. The V end lost 8 bases, the J end lost 4 bases, and 11 bases lay between the germline ends. CDR3 bases: TGCAGCCTCTCAAGGGGCACTGAAGCTTTCTTT. This translates into CSLSRGTEAFF.

V is TRBV3-1 and J is TRBJ1-1; D call uncertain. Germline V gene data show CDR1 as LGHDT and CDR2 as YNNKEL (reference sequence). The CDR3 runs to 12 residues. V was trimmed by 7 bases and J by 4 bases, leaving 10 bases between them. CDR3 nucleotides: TGTGCCAGCACCCGTGGACCCACTGAAGCTTTCTTT. It encodes CASTRGPTEAFF. The whole variable domain, filled in from reference TRBV3-1 and TRBJ1-1, reads DTAVSQTPKYLVTQMGNDKSIKCEQNLGHDTMYWYKQDSKKFLKIMFSYNNKELIINETVPNRFSPKSPDKAHLNLHINSLELGDSAVYFCASTRGPTEAFFGQGTRLTVV.

This clonotype was picked up many times. This sequence joins TRBV7-9 and TRBJ2-5; D could derive from TRBD1 or TRBD2 (5 bases each). Germline values: CDR1 SEHNR, CDR2 FQNEAQ (reference sequence). CDR3 length: 12 residues. V was clipped by 4 bases and J by 5 bases, with 8 bases between them. CDR3 DNA: TGTGCCAGCAGCTGGGGGACCGAGACCCAGTACTTC. Protein: CASSWGTETQYF.

This clonotype was seen more than once but under ten times. The V gene is TRBV12-3 or TRBV12-4, the J gene TRBJ2-1; D is undetermined. The CDR3 runs to 14 residues. Trimming took 5 bases from V and 5 from J, leaving 13 bases between them. The CDR3 DNA sequence: TGTGCCAGCAGTGTCTGGGCATCGGACAATGAGCAGTTCTTC. Translation gives CASSVWASDNEQFF.

This clonotype was picked up many times. The chain combines TRBV6-1 with TRBJ2-1; D not resolved. The CDR3 runs 13 residues. V was trimmed by 6 bases and J by 14 bases, leaving 20 bases between them. CDR1 and CDR2 (germline): MNHNS, SASEGT. Here the CDR3 reads CASREFPERVEFF. CDR3 bases: TGTGCCAGCAGAGAGTTCCCCGAAAGAGTCGAGTTCTTC.